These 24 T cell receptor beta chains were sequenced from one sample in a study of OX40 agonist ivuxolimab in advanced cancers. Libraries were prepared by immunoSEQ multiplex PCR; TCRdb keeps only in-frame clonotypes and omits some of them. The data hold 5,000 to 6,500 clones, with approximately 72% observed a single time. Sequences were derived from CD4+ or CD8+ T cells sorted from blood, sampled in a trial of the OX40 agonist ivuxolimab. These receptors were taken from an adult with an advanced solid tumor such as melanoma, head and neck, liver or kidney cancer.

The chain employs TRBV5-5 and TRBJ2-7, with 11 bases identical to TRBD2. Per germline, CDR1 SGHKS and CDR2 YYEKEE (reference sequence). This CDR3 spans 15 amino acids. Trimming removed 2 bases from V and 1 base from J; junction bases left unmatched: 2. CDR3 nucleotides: TGTGCCAGCAGCTTTCTAGCGGGAGGTTCCTACGAGCAGTACTTC. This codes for CASSFLAGGSYEQYF.

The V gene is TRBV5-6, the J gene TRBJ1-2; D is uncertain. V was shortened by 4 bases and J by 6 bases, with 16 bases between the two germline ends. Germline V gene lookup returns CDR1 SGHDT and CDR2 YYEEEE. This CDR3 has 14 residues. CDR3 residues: CASSRSFTSDGYTF. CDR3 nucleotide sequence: TGTGCCAGCAGCCGAAGTTTTACATCGGATGGCTACACCTTC.

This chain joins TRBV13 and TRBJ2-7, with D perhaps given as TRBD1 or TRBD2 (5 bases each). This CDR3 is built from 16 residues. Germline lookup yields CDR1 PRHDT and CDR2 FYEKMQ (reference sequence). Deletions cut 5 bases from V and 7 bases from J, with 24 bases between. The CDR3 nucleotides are TGTGCCAGCAGCACCTCCCGTTTAGCCGGGACGGTAGAGCAGTACTTC. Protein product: CASSTSRLAGTVEQYF.

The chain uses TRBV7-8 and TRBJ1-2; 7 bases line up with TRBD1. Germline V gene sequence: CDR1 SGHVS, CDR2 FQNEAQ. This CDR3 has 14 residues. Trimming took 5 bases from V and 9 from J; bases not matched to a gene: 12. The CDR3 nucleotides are TGTGCCAGCAGCCCCCCGGGGAGGGGGCGAAGCTACACCTTC. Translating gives CASSPPGRGRSYTF.

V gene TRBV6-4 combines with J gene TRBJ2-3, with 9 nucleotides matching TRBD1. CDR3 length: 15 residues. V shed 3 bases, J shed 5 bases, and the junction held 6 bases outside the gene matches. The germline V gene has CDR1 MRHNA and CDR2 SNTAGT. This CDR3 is CASSESTGGVDTQYF. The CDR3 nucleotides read TGTGCCAGCAGTGAATCGACAGGGGGAGTAGATACGCAGTATTTT.

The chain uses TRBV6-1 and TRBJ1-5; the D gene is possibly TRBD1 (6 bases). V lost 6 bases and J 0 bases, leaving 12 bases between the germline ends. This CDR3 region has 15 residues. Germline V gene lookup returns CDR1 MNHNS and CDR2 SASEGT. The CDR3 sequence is CASRTDRTSNQPQHF. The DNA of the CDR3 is TGTGCCAGCAGAACGGACAGAACTAGCAATCAGCCCCAGCATTTT.

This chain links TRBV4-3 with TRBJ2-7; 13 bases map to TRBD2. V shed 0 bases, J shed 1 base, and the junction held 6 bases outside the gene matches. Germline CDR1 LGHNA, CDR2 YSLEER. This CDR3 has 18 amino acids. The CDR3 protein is CASSQEALGLAGSYEQYF. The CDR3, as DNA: TGCGCCAGCAGCCAAGAGGCGCTGGGACTAGCGGGATCCTACGAGCAGTACTTC.

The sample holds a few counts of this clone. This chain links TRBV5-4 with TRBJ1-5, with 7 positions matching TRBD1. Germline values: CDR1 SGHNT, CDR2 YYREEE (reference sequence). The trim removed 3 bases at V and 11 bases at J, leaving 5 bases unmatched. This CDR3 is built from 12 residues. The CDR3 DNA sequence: TGTGCCAGCAGCTCCAACAGGGGCTCCCAGCATTTT. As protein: CASSSNRGSQHF. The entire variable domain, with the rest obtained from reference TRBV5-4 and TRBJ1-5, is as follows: ETGVTQSPTHLIKTRGQQVTLRCSSQSGHNTVSWYQQALGQGPQFIFQYYREEENGRGNFPPRFSGLQFPNYSSELNVNALELDDSALYLCASSSNRGSQHFGDGTRLSIL.

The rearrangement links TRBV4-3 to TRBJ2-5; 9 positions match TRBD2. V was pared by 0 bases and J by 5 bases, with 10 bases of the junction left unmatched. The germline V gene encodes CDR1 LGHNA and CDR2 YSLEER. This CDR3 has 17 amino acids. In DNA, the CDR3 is TGCGCCAGCAGCCAAGATCGGGCGGGAGGGCCCTCTGAGACCCAGTACTTC. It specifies CASSQDRAGGPSETQYF.

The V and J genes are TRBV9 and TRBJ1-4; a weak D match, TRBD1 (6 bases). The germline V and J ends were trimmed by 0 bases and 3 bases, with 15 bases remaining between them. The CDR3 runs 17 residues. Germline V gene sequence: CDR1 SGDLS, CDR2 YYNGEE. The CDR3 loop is CASSVEGGLGANEKLFF. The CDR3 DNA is TGTGCCAGCAGCGTAGAAGGGGGGCTCGGAGCTAATGAAAAACTGTTTTTT.

The CDR3 coding sequence is TGTGCCAGCAGCGAAGGGACAGCTGGAAACACCATATATTTT. Residues: CASSEGTAGNTIYF. The chain couples TRBV9 to TRBJ1-3; 7 bases agree with TRBD1. The CDR3 sequence is 14 residues long. Germline CDR1 reads SGDLS; CDR2 reads YYNGEE. V shed 3 bases and J 2 bases; nucleotides not matched to a gene: 2.

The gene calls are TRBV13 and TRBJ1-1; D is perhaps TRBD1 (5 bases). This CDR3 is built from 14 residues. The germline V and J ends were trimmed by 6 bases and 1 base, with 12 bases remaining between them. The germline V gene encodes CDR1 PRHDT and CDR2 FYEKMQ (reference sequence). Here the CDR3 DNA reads TGTGCCAGCAGTGAGCCAGGGACGAACACTGAAGCTTTCTTT. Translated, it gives CASSEPGTNTEAFF.

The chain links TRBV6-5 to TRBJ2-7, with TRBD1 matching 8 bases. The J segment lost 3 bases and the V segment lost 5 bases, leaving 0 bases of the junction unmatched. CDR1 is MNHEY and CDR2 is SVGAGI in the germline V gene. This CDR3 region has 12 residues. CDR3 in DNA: TGTGCCAGCAGTGGACAGGGCTACGAGCAGTACTTC. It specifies CASSGQGYEQYF.

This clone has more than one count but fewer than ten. The CDR3 spells CASNLPAGELFF. The CDR3 nucleotides read TGTGCCTCAAACCTCCCGGCCGGGGAGCTGTTTTTT. The V call is TRBV6-5, the J call TRBJ2-2; D is unresolved. This CDR3 is 12 amino acids long. In germline, CDR1 is MNHEY, CDR2 SVGAGI. V was trimmed by 11 bases and J by 6 bases, leaving 13 bases between them.

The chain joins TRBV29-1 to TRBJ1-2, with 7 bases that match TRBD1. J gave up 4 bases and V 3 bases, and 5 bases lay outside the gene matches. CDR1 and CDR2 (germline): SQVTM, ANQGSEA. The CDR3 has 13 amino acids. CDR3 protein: CSVDGQGGYGYTF. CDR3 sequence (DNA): TGCAGCGTTGATGGTCAGGGGGGCTATGGCTACACCTTC.

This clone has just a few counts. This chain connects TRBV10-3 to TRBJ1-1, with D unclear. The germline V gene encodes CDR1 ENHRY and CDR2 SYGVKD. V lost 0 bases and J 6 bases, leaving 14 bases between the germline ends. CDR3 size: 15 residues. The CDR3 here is CAISESGREDSEAFF. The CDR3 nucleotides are TGTGCCATCAGTGAGTCGGGGAGGGAAGATTCTGAAGCTTTCTTT.

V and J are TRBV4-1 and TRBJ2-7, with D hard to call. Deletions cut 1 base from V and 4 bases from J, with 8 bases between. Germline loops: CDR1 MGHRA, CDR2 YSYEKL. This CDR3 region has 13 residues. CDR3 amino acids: CASSQGVEYEQYF. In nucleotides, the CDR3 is TGCGCCAGCAGCCAAGGGGTCGAGTACGAGCAGTACTTC.

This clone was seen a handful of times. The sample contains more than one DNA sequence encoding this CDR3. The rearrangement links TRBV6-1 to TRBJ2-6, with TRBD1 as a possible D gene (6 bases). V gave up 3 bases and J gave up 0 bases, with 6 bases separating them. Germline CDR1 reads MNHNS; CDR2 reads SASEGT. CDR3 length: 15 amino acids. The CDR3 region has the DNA TGTGCCAGCAGTGAGACAGGCTCTGGGGCCAACGTCCTGACTTTC. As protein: CASSETGSGANVLTF.

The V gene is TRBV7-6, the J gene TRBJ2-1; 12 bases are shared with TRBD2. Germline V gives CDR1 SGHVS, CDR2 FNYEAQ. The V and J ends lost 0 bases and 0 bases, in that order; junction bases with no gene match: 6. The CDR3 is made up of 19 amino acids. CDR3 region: CASSLAGLTSGSSYNEQFF. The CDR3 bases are TGTGCCAGCAGCTTAGCGGGCTTGACTAGCGGGAGCTCCTACAATGAGCAGTTCTTC.

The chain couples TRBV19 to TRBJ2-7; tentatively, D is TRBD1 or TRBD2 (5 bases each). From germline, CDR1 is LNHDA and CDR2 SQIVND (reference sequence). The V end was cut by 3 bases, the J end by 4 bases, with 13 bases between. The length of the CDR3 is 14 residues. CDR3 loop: CASSMGDGFYEQYF. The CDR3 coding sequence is TGTGCCAGTAGTATGGGGGACGGTTTTTACGAGCAGTACTTC.

The CDR3 region is CATSREPGRGETQYF. The CDR3 region has the DNA TGTGCCACCAGCAGAGAGCCGGGGCGGGGAGAGACCCAGTACTTC. The rearrangement uses TRBV15 and TRBJ2-5; maybe TRBD2 (6 bases). The germline V gene has CDR1 LNHNV and CDR2 YYDKDF (reference sequence). The germline V and J ends were trimmed by 0 bases and 4 bases, with 12 bases remaining between them. The length of the CDR3 is 15 residues.

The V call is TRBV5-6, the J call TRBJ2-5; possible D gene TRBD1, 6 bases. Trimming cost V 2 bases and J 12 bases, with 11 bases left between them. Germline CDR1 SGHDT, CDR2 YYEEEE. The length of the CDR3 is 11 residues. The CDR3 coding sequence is TGTGCCAGCAGCTTCGGGACAAGGGAGTACTTC. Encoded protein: CASSFGTREYF.

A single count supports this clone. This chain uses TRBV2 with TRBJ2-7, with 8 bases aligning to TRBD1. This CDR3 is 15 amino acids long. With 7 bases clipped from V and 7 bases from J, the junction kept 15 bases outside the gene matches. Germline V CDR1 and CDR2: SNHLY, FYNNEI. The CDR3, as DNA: TGTGCCAGCAACACCGACAGGGGATTCTTGCAAGAGCAGTACTTC. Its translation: CASNTDRGFLQEQYF.

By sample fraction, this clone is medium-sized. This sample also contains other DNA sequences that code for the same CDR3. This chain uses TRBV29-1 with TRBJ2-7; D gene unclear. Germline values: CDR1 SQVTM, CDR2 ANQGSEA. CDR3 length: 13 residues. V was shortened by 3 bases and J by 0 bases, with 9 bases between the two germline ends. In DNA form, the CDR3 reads TGCAGCGTTGAGGGCGGTCACTCCTACGAGCAGTACTTC. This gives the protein CSVEGGHSYEQYF.